Below, 14 T cell receptor beta chains from the same sample are listed, as sequenced in a study of blood T cell repertoires in COVID-19. The protocol was immunoSEQ multiplex PCR, while the TCRdb copy is restricted to in-frame clones and leaves out a portion. The sample contains approximately 200,000 clones, roughly 84% of which appear only once. Source material: peripheral blood. Receptors were obtained from a woman aged 60-75 years with acute or convalescent COVID-19.

This rearrangement joins TRBV13 to TRBJ2-5; D is possibly TRBD1 (5 bases). Germline V gene sequence: CDR1 PRHDT, CDR2 FYEKMQ (reference sequence). V gave up 5 bases and J gave up 5 bases, with 12 bases separating them. This CDR3 comprises 13 residues. The CDR3 region is CASSRRWGETQYF. The CDR3 nucleotides are TGTGCCAGCAGCCGTAGGTGGGGCGAGACCCAGTACTTC. Together with reference TRBV13 and TRBJ2-5, the CDR3 gives the full variable domain: AAGVIQSPRHLIKEKRETATLKCYPIPRHDTVYWYQQGPGQDPQFLISFYEKMQSDKGSIPDRFSAQQFSDYHSELNMSSLELGDSALYFCASSRRWGETQYFGPGTRLLVL.

This rearrangement joins TRBV2 to TRBJ2-2, with 8 positions matching TRBD1. The trim removed 6 bases at V and 3 bases at J, leaving 6 bases unmatched. Germline CDR1 and CDR2: SNHLY and FYNNEI. This CDR3 spans 15 amino acids. CDR3 sequence (DNA): TGTGCCAGCAGACAGGGGGATTTTCACACCGGGGAGCTGTTTTTT. Its translation is CASRQGDFHTGELFF.

The V and J genes are TRBV7-9 and TRBJ1-4; weak D call: TRBD1 (5 bases). Germline CDR1 SEHNR, CDR2 FQNEAQ (reference sequence). This CDR3 comprises 14 residues. V was clipped by 1 base and J by 10 bases, with 13 bases between them. The CDR3 bases are TGTGCCAGCAGCTTAGGTTTAAGGGGTGCAAAACTGTTTTTT. Its protein product is CASSLGLRGAKLFF.

This clone showed up just once. The V and J genes are TRBV6-5 and TRBJ1-1; no definite D call. Germline CDR1 reads MNHEY; CDR2 reads SVGAGI. CDR3 length: 14 amino acids. Between the trimmed V and J ends, which lost 2 bases and 0 bases, there was a span of 7 bases. CDR3 DNA: TGTGCCAGCAGTTACGCGGGGATGAACACTGAAGCTTTCTTT. Translation: CASSYAGMNTEAFF.

J is TRBJ2-1 and V is TRBV20-1, with D perhaps TRBD2 (5 bases). Germline assignment: CDR1 DFQATT and CDR2 SNEGSKA (reference sequence). CDR3 length: 18 residues. The V gene lost 6 bases and the J gene lost 3 bases, with 27 bases spanning the gap. For the CDR3, the DNA is TGCAGTGCGAGTGGTGGGTCGACTCGGGGTGATAACTACAATGAGCAGTTCTTC. Residues: CSASGGSTRGDNYNEQFF.

This chain connects TRBV5-1 to TRBJ1-2; D not certain. The CDR3 is 15 residues long. Germline lookup yields CDR1 SGHRS and CDR2 YFSETQ. V lost 0 bases, J lost 8 bases, and 17 bases lay in between. The CDR3, as DNA: TGCGCCAGCAGCTTGGACAGCGGAGGCCTGTCGGGCTACACCTTC. Translation gives CASSLDSGGLSGYTF. Filled out from reference TRBV5-1 and TRBJ1-2, the complete variable domain reads KAGVTQTPRYLIKTRGQQVTLSCSPISGHRSVSWYQQTPGQGLQFLFEYFSETQRNKGNFPGRFSGRQFSNSRSEMNVSTLELGDSALYLCASSLDSGGLSGYTFGSGTRLTVV.

This rearrangement joins TRBV20-1 to TRBJ1-5; no clear D. This CDR3 has 14 amino acids. Trimming removed 3 bases from V and 3 bases from J, with 12 bases in between. The germline V gene has CDR1 DFQATT and CDR2 SNEGSKA (reference sequence). The CDR3 DNA follows: TGCAGTGCTAGTGGCGGTGCCTCCAATCAGCCCCAGCATTTT. Protein sequence: CSASGGASNQPQHF.

The V call is TRBV9, the J call TRBJ2-3, with D uncertain. Germline CDR1 is SGDLS and CDR2 is YYNGEE. V was cut by 4 bases and J by 0 bases, with 15 bases left in between. There are 16 residues in the CDR3. CDR3 loop: CASSPRLGESTDTQYF. CDR3 DNA sequence: TGTGCCAGCAGCCCAAGACTTGGTGAAAGCACAGATACGCAGTATTTT.

The rearrangement joins TRBV5-6 to TRBJ2-7; 7 nucleotides match TRBD1. The germline V gene has CDR1 SGHDT and CDR2 YYEEEE. The CDR3 consists of 15 residues. The ends lost 4 bases at V and 2 bases at J; junction bases unmatched: 9. The CDR3 here is CASSAMTGNTYEQYF. Written as DNA, the CDR3 is TGTGCCAGCAGCGCAATGACAGGGAACACCTACGAGCAGTACTTC.

The chain is built from TRBV30 and TRBJ1-2; 7 positions agree with TRBD1. Germline values: CDR1 GTSNPN, CDR2 SVGIG (reference sequence). The CDR3 is made up of 15 amino acids. V gave up 1 base and J gave up 4 bases; unmatched junction bases: 9. This chain's CDR3 is CAWSAGPGQIYGYTF. The DNA of the CDR3 is TGTGCCTGGAGTGCTGGACCGGGACAGATCTATGGCTACACCTTC.

V and J are TRBV10-3 and TRBJ2-7; 10 bases map to TRBD1. CDR1 is ENHRY, CDR2 SYGVKD, per germline. This CDR3 contains 14 residues. With 6 bases clipped from V and 6 bases from J, the junction kept 8 bases outside the gene matches. CDR3: CAIRFGQGGSEQYF. In nucleotides, the CDR3 is TGTGCCATCAGATTCGGACAGGGGGGTTCCGAGCAGTACTTC.

The chain recombines TRBV5-4 with TRBJ2-1; 15 nucleotides match TRBD2. The CDR3 extends over 18 amino acids. Germline loops: CDR1 SGHNT, CDR2 YYREEE (reference sequence). The ends lost 0 bases at V and 0 bases at J; junction bases unmatched: 1. The CDR3: CASSLEGLAGGSYNEQFF. In DNA form, the CDR3 reads TGTGCCAGCAGCTTGGAGGGACTAGCGGGGGGCTCCTACAATGAGCAGTTCTTC.

J is TRBJ1-1 and V is TRBV25-1; no clear D gene. The ends were cut back, 5 bases at V and 3 bases at J, with 13 bases in the middle. CDR3 size: 14 residues. The germline gives CDR1 MGHDK, CDR2 SYGVNS. The CDR3 sequence is CASSLHGGDTEAFF. CDR3 bases: TGTGCCAGCAGTTTACACGGAGGTGACACTGAAGCTTTCTTT. Complete variable domain (other parts from reference TRBV25-1 and TRBJ1-1): EADIYQTPRYLVIGTGKKITLECSQTMGHDKMYWYQQDPGMELHLIHYSYGVNSTEKGDLSSESTVSRIRTEHFPLTLESARPSHTSQYLCASSLHGGDTEAFFGQGTRLTVV.

The table lists this clone with a count of one. The chain carries TRBV21-1 and TRBJ2-1; the table assigns TRBD1, which was not confirmed against the DNA. TRBV21-1 is given as a pseudogene. CDR3 length: 15 residues. CDR3 DNA sequence: TGTGCCAGCAGCAACCGGGACAGGGAAAGGGATGAGCAGTTCTTC. As protein: CASSNRDRERDEQFF.